Listed here are 30 T cell receptor beta chains from one sample, sequenced in a study of graft-versus-host responses after intestinal transplantation (dated by TCRdb to 2020 to 2022). Their antigens remain unidentified. The sample's time point, from its label and the paper: cells obtained before transplantation from donor or recipient. Library preparation employed the immunoSEQ multiplex PCR assay. Drawn from immuneACCESS, this table holds only the in-frame rearrangements with V and J called that TCRdb kept. Clones are partly lost; checked studies trace under half to an unresolved V gene and leave the rest unexplained. In this sample the table shows approximately 82,000 clones, 90% to 95% of which occur a single time. The leading ten clones occupy over 0.08% of the sample. The sample here was unstimulated CD4+ T cells sorted from spleen or lymph node cells, taken before intestinal transplant. The origin of the receptors is a human donor who received an intestinal transplant.

The V and J genes are TRBV5-1 and TRBJ2-5; 12 bases agree with TRBD2. CDR3 size: 16 residues. Germline values: CDR1 SGHRS, CDR2 YFSETQ. With 4 bases clipped from V and 2 bases from J, the junction kept 6 bases outside the gene matches. Here the CDR3 reads CASSPGLAGTQETQYF. The CDR3 DNA follows: TGCGCCAGCAGCCCAGGACTAGCGGGGACACAAGAGACCCAGTACTTC.

There are a few counts of this clone. This chain links TRBV10-3 with TRBJ2-7; 8 nucleotides agree with TRBD1. This CDR3 has 14 amino acids. Germline lookup yields CDR1 ENHRY and CDR2 SYGVKD. V gave up 3 bases and J gave up 6 bases; unmatched junction bases: 7. The CDR3 DNA reads TGTGCCATCAGTGATACGGACAGGGCAGGCGAGCAGTACTTC. This sequence encodes CAISDTDRAGEQYF.

The chain uses TRBV10-3 and TRBJ1-1; a weak D match, TRBD1 (5 bases). Germline assignment: CDR1 ENHRY and CDR2 SYGVKD. The CDR3 runs 14 residues. V dropped 1 base and J dropped 6 bases, with 12 bases sitting between them. In DNA form, the CDR3 reads TGTGCCATCAGTGAGTATGGGGCAGGAGCTGAAGCTTTCTTT. As protein: CAISEYGAGAEAFF.

This chain connects TRBV30 to TRBJ1-1, with TRBD1 identical over 8 bases. Germline CDR1 and CDR2: GTSNPN and SVGIG (reference sequence). The junction had 16 bases not matched to a gene; V was cut back by 8 bases and J by 5 bases. This CDR3 is built from 15 residues. CDR3 sequence: CAGTGPYRGKTEAFF. The CDR3 DNA reads as TGTGCCGGGACCGGGCCTTACAGGGGGAAGACTGAAGCTTTCTTT.

V is TRBV7-2 and J is TRBJ1-1; D unclear. Germline lookup yields CDR1 SGHTA and CDR2 FQGNSA. V was pared by 4 bases and J by 1 base, with 7 bases between. There are 13 residues in the CDR3. The CDR3 spells CASSSSPNTEAFF. CDR3 nucleotides: TGTGCCAGCAGCTCCTCCCCGAACACTGAAGCTTTCTTT.

As to this clone: The sample has other DNA sequences that encode this CDR3 too. The chain employs TRBV5-1 and TRBJ1-1; D ambiguous. The germline V and J ends were trimmed by 1 base and 3 bases, with 7 bases remaining between them. CDR1 and CDR2 (germline): SGHRS, YFSETQ. This CDR3 region has 13 residues. This CDR3 is CASSLTRDTEAFF. The DNA of the CDR3 is TGCGCCAGCAGCTTGACGCGGGACACTGAAGCTTTCTTT.

The rearrangement joins TRBV27 to TRBJ1-2; D gene ambiguous. The CDR3 totals 13 residues. Deletions cut 3 bases from V and 4 bases from J, with 9 bases between. Germline V gene lookup returns CDR1 MNHEY and CDR2 SMNVEV (reference sequence). This chain's CDR3 is CASSFTRGYGYTF. The CDR3, as DNA: TGTGCCAGCAGTTTCACCCGGGGCTATGGCTACACCTTC.

The rearrangement uses TRBV10-3 and TRBJ1-2; tentatively, D is TRBD1 (5 bases). Trimming took 4 bases from V and 7 from J, leaving 13 bases between them. The CDR3 extends over 13 amino acids. Germline CDR1 is ENHRY and CDR2 is SYGVKD. CDR3 sequence: CAISATGPLGYTF. The CDR3 region has the DNA TGTGCCATCAGTGCCACAGGACCCCTTGGCTACACCTTC.

Only one count was recorded for this clone. The rearrangement joins TRBV7-9 to TRBJ1-2; the match to TRBD1 covers 7 bases. V shed 2 bases, J shed 7 bases, and the junction held 7 bases outside the gene matches. The CDR3 has 14 amino acids. CDR1 is SEHNR and CDR2 is FQNEAQ in the germline V gene (reference sequence). CDR3 region: CASSLTNRGSGYTF. The CDR3 DNA follows: TGTGCCAGCAGCTTAACAAACAGGGGAAGTGGCTACACCTTC.

V is TRBV6-1 and J is TRBJ1-3; D is unresolved. Germline CDR1 and CDR2: MNHNS and SASEGT. The germline V and J ends were trimmed by 1 base and 3 bases, with 7 bases remaining between them. The CDR3 loop spans 14 amino acids. Here the CDR3 reads CASSEVGGGNTIYF. The CDR3 nucleotides read TGTGCCAGCAGTGAAGTCGGAGGTGGAAACACCATATATTTT.

V is TRBV10-1 and J is TRBJ2-1; TRBD1 agrees at 7 bases. This CDR3 has 12 amino acids. J was trimmed by 16 bases and V by 3 bases; bases with no gene match: 9. Germline CDR1 is WNHNN and CDR2 is SYGVQD (reference sequence). The CDR3 here is CASSDVGTDIFF. For the CDR3, the DNA is TGCGCCAGCAGTGATGTCGGGACAGACATTTTCTTC.

V usage is TRBV14 and J usage is TRBJ2-5, with D maybe TRBD2 (5 bases). This CDR3 has 14 amino acids. CDR1 is SGHDN, CDR2 FVKESK, per germline. V gave up 1 base and J gave up 3 bases, with 9 bases separating them. DNA of the CDR3: TGTGCCAGCAGCCAAGGTAGAGGGAAAGAGACCCAGTACTTC. This codes for CASSQGRGKETQYF. The variable domain in full, with the rest retrieved from reference TRBV14 and TRBJ2-5, is EAGVTQFPSHSVIEKGQTVTLRCDPISGHDNLYWYRRVMGKEIKFLLHFVKESKQDESGMPNNRFLAERTGGTYSTLKVQPAELEDSGVYFCASSQGRGKETQYFGPGTRLLVL.

The rearrangement uses TRBV6-6 and TRBJ1-1; D may be TRBD1 (5 bases). Trimming cost V 4 bases and J 6 bases, with 18 bases left between them. Germline V CDR1 and CDR2: MNHNY, SVGAGI (reference sequence). CDR3 size: 15 residues. CDR3 amino acids: CASSSGGGLASEAFF. Here the CDR3 DNA reads TGTGCCAGCAGTTCTGGCGGGGGTCTAGCCTCTGAAGCTTTCTTT.

The CDR3 DNA is TGTGCCAGCAGCTTAAGGGAGACCTACGAGCAGTACTTC. This gives the protein CASSLRETYEQYF. The chain employs TRBV7-8 and TRBJ2-7; D perhaps matches TRBD2 (5 bases). The CDR3 contains 13 residues. V lost 2 bases and J lost 2, with 7 bases in between. Germline loops: CDR1 SGHVS, CDR2 FQNEAQ.

The chain has TRBV6-1 and TRBJ2-7; 9 bases map to TRBD1. Germline V lookup: CDR1 MNHNS, CDR2 SASEGT. Trimming removed 4 bases from V and 2 bases from J; junction bases left unmatched: 3. The CDR3 loop spans 14 amino acids. This chain's CDR3 is CASSVQGAPYEQYF. As DNA, the CDR3 is TGTGCCAGCAGTGTACAGGGGGCCCCCTACGAGCAGTACTTC.

V gene TRBV19 combines with J gene TRBJ1-3, with D tentatively TRBD1 (6 bases). Germline CDR1 reads LNHDA; CDR2 reads SQIVND (reference sequence). The V and J ends lost 6 bases and 2 bases respectively, with 14 bases between them. This CDR3 spans 15 amino acids. CDR3 in amino acids: CASRVWTAAGNTIYF. In DNA form, the CDR3 reads TGTGCCAGTAGGGTCTGGACAGCCGCTGGAAACACCATATATTTT.

This chain uses TRBV10-2 with TRBJ2-7; tentative D call: TRBD1 (6 bases). CDR3 length: 13 amino acids. Germline-derived CDR1 and CDR2 are WSHSY and SAAADI. The V end lost 4 bases, the J end lost 0 bases, and 7 bases lay between the germline ends. The CDR3 is CASSGTASYEQYF. Here the CDR3 DNA reads TGCGCCAGCAGTGGGACAGCCTCCTACGAGCAGTACTTC.

The V gene is TRBV6-6, the J gene TRBJ1-1, with 7 bases identical to TRBD1. V trimming: 8 bases; J trimming: 4 bases; junction bases outside the gene matches: 7. This CDR3 is 13 amino acids long. Germline CDR1 reads MNHNY; CDR2 reads SVGAGI (reference sequence). The DNA of the CDR3 is TGTGCCAGCCGGGACAGAACGTCCACTGAAGCTTTCTTT. Translating gives CASRDRTSTEAFF.

The chain links TRBV21-1 to TRBJ1-2; the table's D call, TRBD1, was not checked against the DNA. TRBV21-1 counts as a pseudogene. The CDR3 runs to 14 residues. The CDR3: CASSKAGRPYGYTF. The CDR3 coding sequence is TGTGCCAGCAGCAAAGCGGGCAGGCCCTATGGCTACACCTTC.

The chain employs TRBV14 and TRBJ2-7, with 7 nucleotides matching TRBD1. V dropped 4 bases and J dropped 8; count of bases not matched to a gene: 11. The CDR3 length is 14 residues. The V gene's germline CDR1 is SGHDN and CDR2 FVKESK. The CDR3 here is CASSLTGDLGKQYF. As DNA, the CDR3 is TGTGCCAGCAGCCTAACAGGGGACCTCGGCAAGCAGTACTTC. Using reference TRBV14 and TRBJ2-7 for the parts outside the CDR3, the full variable domain is EAGVTQFPSHSVIEKGQTVTLRCDPISGHDNLYWYRRVMGKEIKFLLHFVKESKQDESGMPNNRFLAERTGGTYSTLKVQPAELEDSGVYFCASSLTGDLGKQYFGPGTRLTVT.

The chain joins TRBV10-3 to TRBJ2-7, with D uncertain. CDR1 and CDR2 from the germline V gene are ENHRY and SYGVKD. This CDR3 contains 11 residues. The V end lost 3 bases, the J end lost 4 bases, and 4 bases lay between the germline ends. DNA for the CDR3: TGTGCCATCAGTGATGCGTACGAGCAGTACTTC. Translation gives CAISDAYEQYF.

The J gene is TRBJ2-5, the V gene TRBV7-2, with 7 bases that match TRBD2. J gave up 7 bases and V 1 base, and 9 bases lay outside the gene matches. Looked up from germline, CDR1 is SGHTA and CDR2 is FQGNSA. The CDR3 loop spans 15 amino acids. DNA for the CDR3: TGTGCCAGCAGCTTAGTTTTCTCGGGGAGGGGGACCCAGTACTTC. Translated: CASSLVFSGRGTQYF.

This chain uses TRBV7-8 with TRBJ2-7, with D possibly matching TRBD1 (6 bases). The germline gives CDR1 SGHVS, CDR2 FQNEAQ. Trimming pared 0 bases from V and 2 bases from J, leaving 8 bases between. The CDR3 has 14 amino acids. CDR3: CASSLAGQTYEQYF. For the CDR3, the DNA is TGTGCCAGCAGCTTAGCGGGACAAACCTACGAGCAGTACTTC.

V gene TRBV27 combines with J gene TRBJ1-4; unclear D gene. V lost 5 bases and J lost 4, with 17 bases in between. The CDR3 has 16 amino acids. Germline V gene sequence: CDR1 MNHEY, CDR2 SMNVEV (reference sequence). This chain's CDR3 is CASSPVRGLLNEKLFF. The CDR3 DNA follows: TGTGCCAGCAGTCCGGTCCGAGGGCTACTTAATGAAAAACTGTTTTTT. Using reference TRBV27 and TRBJ1-4 for the parts outside the CDR3, the full variable domain is EAQVTQNPRYLITVTGKKLTVTCSQNMNHEYMSWYRQDPGLGLRQIYYSMNVEVTDKGDVPEGYKVSRKEKRNFPLILESPSPNQTSLYFCASSPVRGLLNEKLFFGSGTQLSVL.

V and J are TRBV6-5 and TRBJ2-5; 7 nucleotides agree with TRBD1. The end of the DNA aligns better with TRBJ2-7, so the J call may be wrong. Germline CDR1 MNHEY, CDR2 SVGAGI. The CDR3 is 11 residues long. Here the CDR3 reads CASIRGSEQYF. Written as DNA, the CDR3 is TGTGCCAGCATCAGGGGGAGCGAGCAGTACTTC.

The rearrangement uses TRBV7-2 and TRBJ1-5; 7 bases fit TRBD1. Trimming cost V 8 bases and J 0 bases; bases outside gene matches: 7. Germline V gene data show CDR1 as SGHTA and CDR2 as FQGNSA. The CDR3 totals 15 residues. The CDR3 is CASQQGSYSNQPQHF. CDR3 nucleotide sequence: TGTGCCAGCCAACAGGGGAGCTATAGCAATCAGCCCCAGCATTTT.

V and J are TRBV30 and TRBJ2-5; D is possibly TRBD2 (6 bases). This CDR3 comprises 14 residues. Per the germline V gene, CDR1 is GTSNPN and CDR2 is SVGIG (reference sequence). With 5 bases removed from V and 5 bases from J, the gap between germline ends came to 18 bases. The CDR3 loop reads CAWSTRRVRETQYF. DNA of the CDR3: TGTGCCTGGTCAACAAGGAGGGTGCGGGAGACCCAGTACTTC.

The chain carries TRBV30 and TRBJ2-7, with no clear D. The CDR3 runs 13 residues. From germline, CDR1 is GTSNPN and CDR2 SVGIG (reference sequence). Between the trimmed V and J ends, which lost 0 bases and 1 base, there was a span of 7 bases. This CDR3 reads CAWSVPGSYEQYF. CDR3 DNA: TGTGCCTGGAGTGTGCCGGGTTCCTACGAGCAGTACTTC.

The chain recombines TRBV5-6 with TRBJ1-2; 7 positions match TRBD1. In germline, CDR1 is SGHDT, CDR2 YYEEEE. This CDR3 has 16 residues. Trimming at V came to 2 bases and at J to 4 bases, leaving 11 bases not matched to a gene. The CDR3 DNA reads as TGTGCCAGCAGCTTAGGGGGCTGGGGCTCGGGCTATGGCTACACCTTC. This translates into CASSLGGWGSGYGYTF.

This clone was seen once. The V call is TRBV18, the J call TRBJ1-2; D unresolved. CDR1 and CDR2 from the germline V gene are KGHSH and LQKENI. V gave up 6 bases and J gave up 6 bases, with 20 bases separating them. The CDR3 has 15 amino acids. DNA for the CDR3: TGTGCCAGCTCTTCGTCCCAATGGGCAGAGCATGGCTACACCTTC. Its protein product is CASSSSQWAEHGYTF.